What follows are 22 T cell receptor beta chains derived from one specimen sequenced in a study of control samples from healthy donors and cancer patients. The assay was immunoSEQ multiplex PCR, and TCRdb's table has in-frame clones only and misses some. The sample holds about 160,000 clones, over 95% seen once. The sample consisted of blood. The source of these receptors is a woman aged 25 to 39 in good health.

The chain has TRBV28 and TRBJ1-3, with D possibly TRBD1 on 5 matching bases. Trimming took off 0 bases at V and 2 bases at J, with 8 bases between the two ends. The germline gives CDR1 MDHEN, CDR2 SYDVKM. The CDR3 runs 15 residues. As DNA, the CDR3 is TGTGCCAGCAGTTTATGGGTAGGGGCTGGAAACACCATATATTTT. This codes for CASSLWVGAGNTIYF.

The chain links TRBV3-1 (or the pseudogene TRBV3-2) to TRBJ2-5; TRBD2 is a possible D gene (7 bases). V lost 3 bases, J lost 2 bases, and 10 bases lay in between. The CDR3 is 14 amino acids. The V gene's germline CDR1 is LGHDT and CDR2 YNNKEL (reference sequence). CDR3 region: CASSQRGGQETQYF. In DNA, the CDR3 is TGTGCCAGCAGCCAGAGGGGGGGGCAAGAGACCCAGTACTTC.

V is TRBV25-1 and J is TRBJ1-1; a possible D gene is TRBD1 (5 bases). CDR3 length: 11 residues. CDR1 is MGHDK and CDR2 is SYGVNS in the germline V gene. The V gene lost 6 bases and the J gene lost 11 bases, with 13 bases spanning the gap. The CDR3 here is CASSHAGGAFF. The CDR3 DNA reads TGTGCCAGCAGCCACGCCGGGGGGGCTTTCTTT.

This clone has only one observation. V and J are TRBV12-5 and TRBJ2-5; 11 nucleotides match TRBD1. The CDR3 covers 16 residues. Looked up from germline, CDR1 is LGHNT and CDR2 is FRNRAP. V dropped 5 bases and J dropped 0; count of bases not matched to a gene: 5. The CDR3 protein is CASGPGTGGYQETQYF. DNA for the CDR3: TGTGCTAGTGGTCCCGGGACAGGGGGTTACCAAGAGACCCAGTACTTC.

This chain connects TRBV2 to TRBJ1-1; D is possibly TRBD1 (5 bases). This CDR3 has 14 amino acids. The V gene's germline CDR1 is SNHLY and CDR2 FYNNEI. V lost 6 bases and J 7 bases, leaving 18 bases between the germline ends. The CDR3, as DNA: TGTGCCAGCAGGGGCCGCGGGACGACGCTTGAAGCTTTCTTT. This sequence encodes CASRGRGTTLEAFF.

The chain is built from TRBV5-6 and TRBJ2-6; no clear D gene. Germline V CDR1 and CDR2: SGHDT, YYEEEE. The CDR3 contains 18 residues. Trimming left V 2 bases short and J 0 bases short, with 15 bases between. The CDR3, as DNA: TGTGCCAGCAGCTTTGTACGGTCCCTCAACTCTGGGGCCAACGTCCTGACTTTC. Translation gives CASSFVRSLNSGANVLTF.

This clone was recorded once. The V and J genes are TRBV5-1 and TRBJ1-4; the D is unclear. This CDR3 contains 14 residues. The germline CDR1 and CDR2 sequences are SGHRS and YFSETQ. Between the trimmed V and J ends, which lost 1 base and 3 bases, there was a span of 7 bases. The CDR3 protein is CASSLWGANEKLFF. In nucleotides, the CDR3 is TGCGCCAGCAGCTTGTGGGGTGCTAATGAAAAACTGTTTTTT.

The V call is TRBV28, the J call TRBJ1-5, with 8 bases matching TRBD1. CDR3 size: 15 residues. Germline-derived CDR1 and CDR2 are MDHEN and SYDVKM. The V gene end was trimmed by 4 bases and the J gene end by 0 bases; junction bases not matched to a gene: 2. The CDR3 bases are TGTGCCAGCAGTTGGACAGGGATTAGCAATCAGCCCCAGCATTTT. This gives the protein CASSWTGISNQPQHF. The variable domain in full, with the rest retrieved from reference TRBV28 and TRBJ1-5, is DVKVTQSSRYLVKRTGEKVFLECVQDMDHENMFWYRQDPGLGLRLIYFSYDVKMKEKGDIPEGYSVSREKKERFSLILESASTNQTSMYLCASSWTGISNQPQHFGDGTRLSIL.

This clone was picked up one time. The CDR3 loop is CACTGGGDSSYNEQFF. CDR3 bases: TGTGCCTGTACCGGCGGGGGGGATAGCTCCTACAATGAGCAGTTCTTC. V and J are TRBV30 and TRBJ2-1; 9 nucleotides match TRBD2. V lost 6 bases and J lost 0; bases outside the gene matches: 9. This CDR3 contains 16 residues. Per germline, CDR1 GTSNPN and CDR2 SVGIG (reference sequence).

The gene calls are TRBV27 and TRBJ1-3; 11 positions match TRBD1. The trim removed 3 bases at V and 0 bases at J, leaving 4 bases unmatched. Germline V lookup: CDR1 MNHEY, CDR2 SMNVEV (reference sequence). This CDR3 comprises 17 residues. CDR3 DNA sequence: TGTGCCAGCAGTTTCTCCGGGACAGGGGGCTCTGGAAACACCATATATTTT. This translates into CASSFSGTGGSGNTIYF.

The V gene is TRBV7-8, the J gene TRBJ1-1; D gene ambiguous. CDR3 size: 15 residues. V gave up 5 bases and J gave up 4 bases, with 17 bases separating them. Germline CDR1 SGHVS, CDR2 FQNEAQ. The DNA of the CDR3 is TGTGCCAGCAGCGATTATAGAAGAGGTCGCACTGAAGCTTTCTTT. It specifies CASSDYRRGRTEAFF.

The chain couples TRBV4-2 to TRBJ2-2; 8 bases map to TRBD2. The germline V gene has CDR1 LGHNA and CDR2 YNFKEQ. V lost 1 base, J lost 7 bases, and 2 bases stayed unmatched. The CDR3 is made up of 14 amino acids. CDR3 sequence reads: CASSQAGTSGELFF. The DNA for the CDR3 is TGTGCCAGCAGCCAAGCGGGGACTAGCGGGGAGCTGTTTTTT.

The chain has TRBV27 and TRBJ2-3; possible D gene TRBD2, 6 bases. Trimming took off 6 bases at V and 1 base at J, with 14 bases between the two ends. The CDR3 is made up of 15 amino acids. Germline V gives CDR1 MNHEY, CDR2 SMNVEV (reference sequence). The CDR3 nucleotides are TGTGCCAGCAGACATGTAGCGGCCGGCACAGATACGCAGTATTTT. Translating it yields CASRHVAAGTDTQYF.

CDR3 DNA: TGTGCCAGCAGTGCCTGGGGGGCCCTTAGCACAGATACGCAGTATTTT. Its translation: CASSAWGALSTDTQYF. V and J are TRBV6-1 and TRBJ2-3, with D possibly called TRBD1 or TRBD2 (6 bases each). The CDR3 has 16 amino acids. Trimming took 4 bases from V and 0 from J, leaving 14 bases between them. The V gene's germline CDR1 is MNHNS and CDR2 SASEGT.

The chain's CDR3 is CASSRTSGENNEQFF. CDR3 DNA: TGTGCCAGCAGCCGAACTAGCGGGGAAAACAATGAGCAGTTCTTC. The V gene is TRBV14, the J gene TRBJ2-1; TRBD2 aligns across 10 bases. V shed 4 bases and J 5 bases; nucleotides not matched to a gene: 5. CDR1 SGHDN and CDR2 FVKESK come from the germline V gene. The CDR3 extends over 15 amino acids.

The chain employs TRBV19 and TRBJ2-7; D ambiguous. The CDR3 consists of 13 residues. Between the trimmed V and J ends, which lost 5 bases and 5 bases, there was a span of 13 bases. CDR1 and CDR2 from the germline V gene are LNHDA and SQIVND (reference sequence). The CDR3 protein is CASSQFNSDEQYF. CDR3 sequence (DNA): TGTGCCAGTAGTCAGTTCAATTCGGACGAGCAGTACTTC.

V and J are TRBV7-8 and TRBJ1-3, with D unresolved. The germline V gene has CDR1 SGHVS and CDR2 FQNEAQ. Trimming removed 1 base from V and 0 bases from J, with 7 bases in between. The CDR3 has 15 amino acids. The CDR3 nucleotides are TGTGCCAGCAGCTTAGGACTGAACTCTGGAAACACCATATATTTT. Residues: CASSLGLNSGNTIYF.

The chain is built from TRBV2 and TRBJ2-5; 7 positions agree with TRBD2. The ends lost 6 bases at V and 5 bases at J; junction bases unmatched: 12. Germline V lookup: CDR1 SNHLY, CDR2 FYNNEI. The CDR3 has 15 residues. CDR3 residues: CASSGGWRSVETQYF. CDR3 bases: TGTGCCAGCAGCGGGGGGTGGCGGTCCGTCGAGACCCAGTACTTC.

The V gene is TRBV7-2, the J gene TRBJ1-5; unclear D gene. The germline CDR1 and CDR2 sequences are SGHTA and FQGNSA. The CDR3 is 14 residues long. Trimming cost V 5 bases and J 3 bases, with 11 bases left between them. The CDR3 region is CASSDTENNQPQHF. The CDR3 nucleotides are TGTGCCAGCAGCGACACAGAAAACAATCAGCCCCAGCATTTT.

This clone was counted between two and nine times. The chain combines TRBV12-3 or TRBV12-4 with TRBJ1-1, with D hard to call. Trimming pared 2 bases from V and 0 bases from J, leaving 4 bases between. This CDR3 spans 13 amino acids. The CDR3 DNA sequence: TGTGCCAGCAGTTTATCCATGAACACTGAAGCTTTCTTT. Its translation is CASSLSMNTEAFF.

The rearrangement uses TRBV4-1 and TRBJ2-2, with a weak D call TRBD2 (6 bases). V gave up 8 bases and J gave up 4 bases, with 11 bases separating them. This CDR3 spans 13 amino acids. From germline, CDR1 is MGHRA and CDR2 YSYEKL. The CDR3 coding sequence is TGCGCCAGCGGAGGGCACAGCACCGGGGAGCTGTTTTTT. Residues: CASGGHSTGELFF.

This clone was seen once. V is TRBV6-5 and J is TRBJ2-1; D unclear. Trimming left V 2 bases short and J 6 bases short, with 8 bases between. This CDR3 is 13 amino acids long. CDR1 is MNHEY, CDR2 SVGAGI, per germline. Here the CDR3 DNA reads TGTGCCAGCAGTTACGATGGGCCCAATGAGCAGTTCTTC. Translation gives CASSYDGPNEQFF.